Below are 16 T cell receptor beta chains sequenced from a single sample in a study of blood T cell repertoires in COVID-19. Sequencing was performed with immunoSEQ multiplex PCR; in TCRdb, only in-frame clones are kept and a portion is missing. The sample contains about 100,000 clones, around 90% of which appear only once. Material for sequencing was peripheral blood. The receptor set was obtained from a woman aged 45-60 years with COVID-19, enrolled during active disease.

This chain connects TRBV6-2 or TRBV6-3 to TRBJ1-2; D is unresolved. V was shortened by 1 base and J by 2 bases, with 5 bases between the two germline ends. The CDR3 spans 13 residues. CDR1 is MNHEY and CDR2 is SVGEGT in the germline V gene. The CDR3 protein is CASSYYANYGYTF. DNA of the CDR3: TGTGCCAGCAGTTACTACGCGAACTATGGCTACACCTTC.

The V call is TRBV6-4, the J call TRBJ2-7; 9 bases match TRBD1. Germline V CDR1 and CDR2: MRHNA, SNTAGT. The length of the CDR3 is 14 residues. V lost 6 bases to trimming and J lost 6 bases; unmatched junction nucleotides: 9. The CDR3 here is CASRGDRAFPEQYF. The CDR3 DNA follows: TGTGCCAGCAGGGGGGACAGGGCATTTCCCGAGCAGTACTTC.

The chain links TRBV6-1 to TRBJ1-2; TRBD1 matches at 7 bases. Unmatched junction bases numbered 8, after V lost 3 bases and J lost 1 base. The germline gives CDR1 MNHNS, CDR2 SASEGT. This CDR3 contains 16 residues. This chain's CDR3 is CASSDAGTAHNYGYTF. CDR3 sequence (DNA): TGTGCCAGCAGTGACGCCGGGACAGCTCATAACTATGGCTACACCTTC.

Comments on this clone: The germline gene is not matched at one end of the junction; a read error may be the cause. This chain uses TRBV6-6 with TRBJ2-1, with TRBD1 as a possible D gene (6 bases). Germline V CDR1 and CDR2: MNHNY, SVGAGI (reference sequence). The CDR3 contains 15 residues. As DNA, the CDR3 is TGTGCCAGCAGTGACTCGGGACAATTATACAATGAGCAGTTCTTC. It yields the protein CASSDSGQLYNEQFF.

The J gene is TRBJ2-1, the V gene TRBV4-3; weak D call: TRBD2 (7 bases). This CDR3 has 16 amino acids. Trimming shortened V by 0 bases and J by 5 bases, and 14 bases separated the two germline ends. CDR1 LGHNA and CDR2 YSLEER come from the germline V gene. The CDR3, as DNA: TGCGCCAGCAGCCAAGATCCGGGGGGCGGGCACAATGAGCAGTTCTTC. The encoded protein is CASSQDPGGGHNEQFF.

In this sample, this clone turned up once. The chain couples TRBV7-9 to TRBJ2-1; 10 bases are shared with TRBD2. The ends lost 5 bases at V and 2 bases at J; junction bases unmatched: 9. Germline CDR1 SEHNR, CDR2 FQNEAQ (reference sequence). This CDR3 is 17 amino acids long. The CDR3 loop reads CASSGPSLAGAYNEQFF. The CDR3 coding sequence is TGTGCCAGCAGCGGCCCAAGTCTAGCGGGGGCCTACAATGAGCAGTTCTTC.

V and J are TRBV19 and TRBJ2-7; 12 nucleotides align to TRBD2. The CDR3 has 16 amino acids. Germline-derived CDR1 and CDR2 are LNHDA and SQIVND (reference sequence). Trimming took 9 bases from V and 2 from J; bases not matched to a gene: 11. The DNA for the CDR3 is TGTGCCAGCAGGGCACAGACTAGCGGGGGCCCCTACGAGCAGTACTTC. It is translated as CASRAQTSGGPYEQYF.

The V and J genes are TRBV6-5 and TRBJ1-1; D gene uncertain. Trimming cost V 2 bases and J 0 bases, with 7 bases left between them. CDR3 length: 14 amino acids. Germline values: CDR1 MNHEY, CDR2 SVGAGI. CDR3 protein: CASSYAGMNTEAFF. In DNA form, the CDR3 reads TGTGCCAGCAGTTACGCAGGAATGAACACTGAAGCTTTCTTT.

The chain links TRBV30 to TRBJ1-1, with a possible D match to TRBD1 (5 bases). CDR1 is GTSNPN and CDR2 is SVGIG in the germline V gene (reference sequence). The CDR3 extends over 11 amino acids. Trimming shortened V by 2 bases and J by 4 bases, and 5 bases separated the two germline ends. In DNA form, the CDR3 reads TGTGCCTGGAGTAGGGGCACTGAAGCTTTCTTT. This sequence encodes CAWSRGTEAFF.

The V and J genes are TRBV7-8 and TRBJ2-2, with D unresolved. The CDR3 runs to 12 residues. The germline V and J ends were trimmed by 5 bases and 3 bases, with 4 bases remaining between them. The germline CDR1 and CDR2 sequences are SGHVS and FQNEAQ. The CDR3 loop is CASSPDTGELFF. For the CDR3, the DNA is TGTGCCAGCAGCCCGGACACCGGGGAGCTGTTTTTT.

V usage is TRBV19 and J usage is TRBJ1-3, with 7 bases lining up with TRBD1. Germline CDR1 and CDR2: LNHDA and SQIVND (reference sequence). The trim removed 3 bases at V and 3 bases at J, leaving 8 bases unmatched. CDR3 length equals 16 residues. The CDR3 protein is CASSIRTGRFGNTIYF. The DNA of the CDR3 is TGTGCCAGTAGTATCCGGACAGGCCGTTTTGGAAACACCATATATTTT.

CDR3 sequence: CASSNRDGYTF. CDR3 sequence (DNA): TGTGCCAGCAGTAACAGGGATGGCTACACCTTC. V gene TRBV6-1 combines with J gene TRBJ1-2; a possible D gene is TRBD1 (6 bases). Trimming cost V 5 bases and J 6 bases, with 7 bases left between them. Looked up from germline, CDR1 is MNHNS and CDR2 is SASEGT. The length of the CDR3 is 11 residues.

The gene calls are TRBV6-5 and TRBJ2-7, with D possibly matching TRBD1 (6 bases). CDR3 size: 15 residues. V was trimmed by 0 bases and J by 1 base, leaving 10 bases between them. The germline CDR1 and CDR2 sequences are MNHEY and SVGAGI. CDR3 protein: CASSYSQTGSYEQYF. CDR3 in DNA: TGTGCCAGCAGTTACTCGCAAACAGGGTCCTACGAGCAGTACTTC.

This clone was seen once. The gene calls are TRBV7-8 and TRBJ2-7; 15 bases match TRBD2. The CDR3 is made up of 18 amino acids. Trimming cost V 3 bases and J 2 bases; bases outside gene matches: 8. CDR1 is SGHVS, CDR2 FQNEAQ, per germline. This CDR3 is CASSFGTSGGSTPYEQYF. CDR3 sequence (DNA): TGTGCCAGCAGCTTCGGGACTAGCGGGGGGTCCACCCCCTACGAGCAGTACTTC.

The chain couples TRBV19 to TRBJ1-4; D might be TRBD1 (6 bases). Trimming removed 1 base from V and 3 bases from J, with 12 bases in between. Germline values: CDR1 LNHDA, CDR2 SQIVND (reference sequence). The CDR3 contains 16 residues. CDR3 in amino acids: CASSIGGLPPNEKLFF. DNA of the CDR3: TGTGCCAGTAGTATAGGGGGGCTCCCCCCTAATGAAAAACTGTTTTTT. The full variable domain, with the rest looked up from reference TRBV19 and TRBJ1-4, is DGGITQSPKYLFRKEGQNVTLSCEQNLNHDAMYWYRQDPGQGLRLIYYSQIVNDFQKGDIAEGYSVSREKKESFPLTVTSAQKNPTAFYLCASSIGGLPPNEKLFFGSGTQLSVL.

This clone was counted a single time. CDR3 region: CASRRTGDTQYF. CDR3 DNA sequence: TGCGCCAGCAGACGGACAGGAGATACGCAGTATTTT. The V gene is TRBV5-1, the J gene TRBJ2-3; TRBD1 matches 7 bases. Germline assignment: CDR1 SGHRS and CDR2 YFSETQ. The CDR3 totals 12 residues. Trimming removed 5 bases from V and 5 bases from J; junction bases left unmatched: 2.